This passage covers 13 T cell receptor beta chains from one sample sequenced in a study of T cells after yellow fever vaccination. Each CDR3 protein gets one entry after TCRdb re-called the 5' RACE reads with MiXCR. The top ten hold 14% to 15% of the sample, which has hundreds of thousands of distinct CDR3 sequences, roughly 12% seen once. Sequenced here: PBMCs, sampled on the day of the yellow fever booster vaccination. The receptors here all came from a man aged 30-40 years who received the YFV17D yellow fever vaccine.

This clonotype has more than one count but fewer than ten. This chain uses TRBV6-2 or TRBV6-3 with TRBJ2-7; no clear D gene. Trimming took off 11 bases at V and 0 bases at J, with 8 bases between the two ends. Germline assignment: CDR1 MNHEY and CDR2 SVGEGT. The CDR3 runs 11 residues. The CDR3 here is CAADNSYEQYF. The DNA for the CDR3 is TGTGCCGCAGACAACTCCTACGAGCAGTACTTC.

This clonotype occurred a few times. CDR3 DNA sequence: TGTGCCACCAGTGATTTGACGCCCGTTGGGCTAGAGACCCAGTACTTC. It yields the protein CATSDLTPVGLETQYF. This rearrangement joins TRBV24-1 to TRBJ2-5; D gene unclear. V lost 0 bases to trimming and J lost 4 bases, with 14 bases between them. CDR3 length: 16 residues. The germline V gene has CDR1 KGHDR and CDR2 SFDVKD.

CDR3 amino acids: CASSYLGTSEETQYF. For the CDR3, the DNA is TGTGCCAGCAGTTACTTGGGGACTAGCGAAGAGACCCAGTACTTC. The rearrangement links TRBV6-5 to TRBJ2-5; the match to TRBD2 covers 10 bases. CDR3 size: 15 residues. The germline V gene encodes CDR1 MNHEY and CDR2 SVGAGI. The junction had 2 bases not matched to a gene; V was cut back by 1 base and J by 3 bases.

In this sample, this clonotype turned up a few times. V is TRBV11-2 and J is TRBJ1-5, with D possibly TRBD1 on 5 matching bases. Per germline, CDR1 SGHAT and CDR2 FQNNGV. V lost 5 bases and J lost 5, with 13 bases in between. The CDR3 runs 14 residues. CDR3 region: CASSPSGTYQPQHF. The CDR3 region has the DNA TGTGCCAGCAGCCCGAGCGGGACTTATCAGCCCCAGCATTTT.

This clonotype has more than one count but fewer than ten. This chain joins TRBV7-6 and TRBJ2-7; TRBD2 is a possible D gene (5 bases). The V gene's germline CDR1 is SGHVS and CDR2 FNYEAQ. V was cut by 5 bases and J by 6 bases, with 17 bases left in between. This CDR3 spans 14 amino acids. The CDR3 DNA reads as TGTGCCAGCAGCAGCCCCAGCCTAGCACCCGAGCAGTACTTC. It is translated as CASSSPSLAPEQYF.

The chain is built from TRBV20-1 and TRBJ2-7, with 12 bases matching TRBD2. The trim removed 0 bases at V and 3 bases at J, leaving 6 bases unmatched. Germline V gene data show CDR1 as DFQATT and CDR2 as SNEGSKA (reference sequence). The CDR3 has 16 residues. In DNA form, the CDR3 reads TGCAGTGCTAGAGAACGACTAGCGGGAGTAAACTACGAGCAGTACTTC. Protein: CSARERLAGVNYEQYF.

V gene TRBV5-1 combines with J gene TRBJ2-7; D is possibly TRBD1 (6 bases). The CDR3 loop spans 15 amino acids. Germline CDR1 SGHRS, CDR2 YFSETQ. V gave up 1 base and J gave up 4 bases, with 15 bases separating them. This CDR3 reads CASSLSLQGRYEQYF. CDR3 nucleotides: TGCGCCAGCAGCTTGTCTCTACAGGGAAGATACGAGCAGTACTTC.

This clonotype occurred a few times. The chain uses TRBV24-1 and TRBJ2-2; 9 nucleotides align to TRBD1. Losses at the gene ends were 6 bases for V and 1 base for J; bases not matched to a gene: 2. This CDR3 contains 15 residues. The germline V gene encodes CDR1 KGHDR and CDR2 SFDVKD. CDR3 bases: TGTGCCACCAGTCTGGGACAGGGGAACACCGGGGAGCTGTTTTTT. Its translation: CATSLGQGNTGELFF.

The chain is built from TRBV7-9 and TRBJ2-1, with 8 bases that match TRBD1. The length of the CDR3 is 16 residues. Germline V lookup: CDR1 SEHNR, CDR2 FQNEAQ (reference sequence). The V gene end was trimmed by 1 base and the J gene end by 3 bases; junction bases not matched to a gene: 5. The CDR3 DNA is TGTGCCAGCAGCTTAGGAGCAGGGGGCGACTACAATGAGCAGTTCTTC. Residues: CASSLGAGGDYNEQFF.

This clonotype was detected only a few times. The V and J genes are TRBV11-1 and TRBJ2-7, with D possibly being TRBD1 or TRBD2 (5 bases each). CDR1 is SGHAT and CDR2 is FQDESV in the germline V gene (reference sequence). The length of the CDR3 is 11 residues. V lost 5 bases and J 5 bases, leaving 7 bases between the germline ends. This CDR3 is CASSGGHEQYF. Written as DNA, the CDR3 is TGTGCCAGCAGCGGGGGTCACGAGCAGTACTTC. Full variable domain (missing parts from reference TRBV11-1 and TRBJ2-7): EAEVAQSPRYKITEKSQAVAFWCDPISGHATLYWYRQILGQGPELLVQFQDESVVDDSQLPKDRFSAERLKGVDSTLKIQPAELGDSAMYLCASSGGHEQYFGPGTRLTVT.

This clonotype turned up a few times. The chain carries TRBV29-1 and TRBJ1-1; no firm D call. V was pared by 2 bases and J by 11 bases, with 15 bases between. This CDR3 is built from 12 residues. CDR1 and CDR2 (germline): SQVTM, ANQGSEA. The CDR3 sequence: CSVEKVAGRAFF. The CDR3 DNA follows: TGCAGCGTTGAAAAGGTGGCAGGCCGCGCTTTCTTT.

This clonotype was seen only a few times. The rearrangement joins TRBV27 to TRBJ2-7; 11 nucleotides match TRBD2. CDR3 length: 15 residues. CDR1 and CDR2 from the germline V gene are MNHEY and SMNVEV (reference sequence). Trimming at V came to 3 bases and at J to 3 bases, leaving 4 bases not matched to a gene. CDR3 sequence: CASSFKGLADYEQYF. In nucleotides, the CDR3 is TGTGCCAGCAGTTTTAAGGGACTAGCGGACTACGAGCAGTACTTC.

This clonotype was picked up a small number of times. This rearrangement joins TRBV9 to TRBJ2-3; D ambiguous. Germline V gene sequence: CDR1 SGDLS, CDR2 YYNGEE. This CDR3 comprises 15 residues. Trimming shortened V by 1 base and J by 6 bases, and 15 bases separated the two germline ends. The CDR3 protein is CASSVWDSPLDTQYF. In DNA form, the CDR3 reads TGTGCCAGCAGCGTATGGGATAGCCCGCTGGATACGCAGTATTTT.